The 31 T cell receptor beta chains listed next were all sequenced from one sample in a study of post-analysis software for immune sequencing data. Their target antigens are unknown. The study's findings and limits: Relative to controls, patients had a few TRBV segments at higher frequency, with TRBV5-6, TRBV5-1 and TRBV20-1 among these.

cDNA libraries for TCR beta contained unique molecular identifiers. One entry per CDR3 protein results from TCRdb running MiXCR on the PCR reads. The profile shows 740,000 or so distinct CDR3 sequences, about 50% of them singletons. Specimen: blood. All receptors come from a girl aged 10-17 years with multiple sclerosis.

The chain is built from TRBV29-1 and TRBJ2-7; 10 bases line up with TRBD1. The DNA matches TRBJ2-5 better at its end, which makes the J call doubtful. The CDR3 contains 16 residues. Germline CDR1 reads SQVTM; CDR2 reads ANQGSEA. The CDR3 coding sequence is TGCAGCGTTGACTCGAGGGGACAGGGGTTCATGGAGACCCAGTACTTC. Its protein product is CSVDSRGQGFMETQYF.

The CDR3: CASSLLPSATSGSLETQYF. DNA of the CDR3: TGTGCCAGCAGCTTATTACCGTCCGCGACTAGCGGGTCCTTGGAGACCCAGTACTTC. The chain has TRBV7-6 and TRBJ2-5; 10 bases align to TRBD2. V dropped 2 bases and J dropped 5; count of bases not matched to a gene: 17. From germline, CDR1 is SGHVS and CDR2 FNYEAQ. The CDR3 has 19 residues.

The genes are TRBV5-1 and TRBJ2-1, with 10 bases matching TRBD1. The CDR3 has 15 residues. Losses at the gene ends were 4 bases for V and 6 bases for J; bases not matched to a gene: 7. CDR1 and CDR2 from the germline V gene are SGHRS and YFSETQ. The CDR3 region is CASSPAGQGPNEQFF. DNA for the CDR3: TGCGCCAGCAGCCCGGCGGGACAGGGGCCCAATGAGCAGTTCTTC.

This clonotype was counted between two and nine times. V usage is TRBV18 and J usage is TRBJ2-5, with D tentatively TRBD1 (5 bases). Germline-derived CDR1 and CDR2 are KGHSH and LQKENI. The CDR3 has 14 residues. Trimming took off 0 bases at V and 1 base at J, with 6 bases between the two ends. The CDR3 region is CASSPPGAQETQYF. In nucleotides, the CDR3 is TGTGCCAGCTCACCACCTGGGGCCCAAGAGACCCAGTACTTC.

This clonotype was seen only a few times. The chain is built from TRBV6-6 and TRBJ1-5, with unresolved D. Germline CDR1 is MNHNY and CDR2 is SVGAGI (reference sequence). Trimming removed 5 bases at V and 3 bases at J, with 11 bases between. The CDR3 has 14 residues. DNA for the CDR3: TGTGCCAGCAGTACAGTCACCTTCAATCAGCCCCAGCATTTT. Protein sequence: CASSTVTFNQPQHF.

The V gene is TRBV9, the J gene TRBJ2-5; no clear D. V was clipped by 5 bases and J by 4 bases, with 15 bases between them. Germline CDR1 SGDLS, CDR2 YYNGEE. The CDR3 totals 14 residues. DNA of the CDR3: TGTGCCAGCAGTGCCTCAGCGATGGGAGAGACCCAGTACTTC. Protein sequence: CASSASAMGETQYF.

This clonotype has more than one count but fewer than ten. The chain couples TRBV29-1 to TRBJ2-1, with a possible D match to TRBD1 (6 bases). The CDR3 sequence is 13 residues long. The ends were cut back, 5 bases at V and 10 bases at J, with 18 bases in the middle. Germline V gene sequence: CDR1 SQVTM, CDR2 ANQGSEA. The CDR3: CSVKITGSKEQFF. CDR3 sequence (DNA): TGCAGCGTTAAGATCACAGGGTCTAAGGAGCAGTTCTTC.

This clonotype was seen only a few times. The chain joins TRBV7-9 to TRBJ2-5; 12 bases line up with TRBD2. Germline loops: CDR1 SEHNR, CDR2 FQNEAQ (reference sequence). Trimming at V came to 2 bases and at J to 5 bases, leaving 18 bases not matched to a gene. This CDR3 spans 20 amino acids. The CDR3 protein is CASSLPGTSGLAGPPETQYF. CDR3 DNA: TGTGCCAGCAGCTTACCCGGGACATCGGGACTAGCGGGCCCCCCGGAGACCCAGTACTTC. The variable domain in full, completed from reference TRBV7-9 and TRBJ2-5, reads DTGVSQNPRHKITKRGQNVTFRCDPISEHNRLYWYRQTLGQGPEFLTYFQNEAQLEKSRLLSDRFSAERPKGSFSTLEIQRTEQGDSAMYLCASSLPGTSGLAGPPETQYFGPGTRLLVL.

The CDR3 loop is CASSLQGRNNQPQHF. The CDR3 DNA follows: TGTGCCAGCAGTTTGCAGGGACGGAACAATCAGCCCCAGCATTTT. V is TRBV12-3 or TRBV12-4 and J is TRBJ1-5, with D possibly TRBD1 on 5 matching bases. Trimming stripped 3 bases from V and 3 bases from J, with 12 bases between. CDR3 size: 15 residues.

The chain links TRBV5-1 to TRBJ2-3; perhaps TRBD1 as D (5 bases). CDR1 and CDR2 from the germline V gene are SGHRS and YFSETQ. The CDR3 extends over 15 amino acids. V gave up 1 base and J gave up 4 bases, with 13 bases separating them. CDR3 DNA: TGCGCCAGCAGCTTGACGGGCAGGGAAGCAGATACGCAGTATTTT. Its protein is CASSLTGREADTQYF. The entire variable domain, with the rest obtained from reference TRBV5-1 and TRBJ2-3, is as follows: KAGVTQTPRYLIKTRGQQVTLSCSPISGHRSVSWYQQTPGQGLQFLFEYFSETQRNKGNFPGRFSGRQFSNSRSEMNVSTLELGDSALYLCASSLTGREADTQYFGPGTRLTVL.

Only a few counts were recorded for this clonotype. The rearrangement uses TRBV29-1 and TRBJ1-2; D gene uncertain. The V gene's germline CDR1 is SQVTM and CDR2 ANQGSEA. With 1 base removed from V and 3 bases from J, the gap between germline ends came to 12 bases. The CDR3 has 14 residues. CDR3 nucleotide sequence: TGCAGCGTTGAAGGAGGCGGGATCGACTATGGCTACACCTTC. As protein: CSVEGGGIDYGYTF.

This sequence joins TRBV7-9 and TRBJ2-5, with 7 positions matching TRBD1. The length of the CDR3 is 17 residues. With 4 bases clipped from V and 1 base from J, the junction kept 12 bases outside the gene matches. CDR1 is SEHNR, CDR2 FQNEAQ, per germline (reference sequence). The CDR3 region is CASSSSLGGLTQETQYF. CDR3 nucleotides: TGTGCCAGCAGCTCCTCTTTAGGGGGCCTAACCCAAGAGACCCAGTACTTC.

J is TRBJ2-7 and V is TRBV11-3; no clear D. Per the germline V gene, CDR1 is SGHNT and CDR2 is YENEEA. The CDR3 runs 14 residues. The germline V and J ends were trimmed by 5 bases and 0 bases, with 11 bases remaining between them. Here the CDR3 reads CASSPVASSYEQYF. The CDR3 coding sequence is TGTGCCAGCAGCCCCGTGGCCAGCTCCTACGAGCAGTACTTC.

This clonotype was seen a handful of times. The chain has TRBV15 and TRBJ2-5; 14 bases line up with TRBD2. This CDR3 region has 16 residues. The germline CDR1 and CDR2 sequences are LNHNV and YYDKDF (reference sequence). Germline trimming cut 5 bases from V and 5 bases from J; bases unmatched to any gene: 7. CDR3 sequence: CATSQTSGGAWETQYF. CDR3 DNA: TGTGCCACCAGCCAGACTAGCGGGGGGGCATGGGAGACCCAGTACTTC.

This chain joins TRBV7-9 and TRBJ2-4, with D perhaps TRBD1 (6 bases). V was clipped by 4 bases and J by 2 bases, with 9 bases between them. CDR3 size: 14 residues. CDR1 SEHNR and CDR2 FQNEAQ come from the germline V gene (reference sequence). CDR3 residues: CASSSDRSKNIQYF. CDR3 coding DNA: TGTGCCAGCAGCTCAGACAGGTCCAAAAACATTCAGTACTTC.

This clonotype turned up a few times. This sequence joins TRBV4-1 and TRBJ1-2; D remains ambiguous. The length of the CDR3 is 15 residues. The V end was cut by 1 base, the J end by 4 bases, with 13 bases between. Germline CDR1 is MGHRA and CDR2 is YSYEKL. CDR3 in amino acids: CASSQVLKGSYGYTF. For the CDR3, the DNA is TGCGCCAGCAGCCAAGTCTTAAAGGGTAGCTATGGCTACACCTTC.

The chain recombines TRBV5-1 with TRBJ2-7, with a tentative D call TRBD1 (6 bases). The germline V gene encodes CDR1 SGHRS and CDR2 YFSETQ. The V gene lost 4 bases and the J gene lost 0 bases, with 14 bases spanning the gap. The CDR3 loop spans 15 amino acids. The CDR3 loop reads CASSPGTLSSYEQYF. The CDR3, as DNA: TGCGCCAGCAGCCCAGGGACATTAAGCTCCTACGAGCAGTACTTC. Filled out from reference TRBV5-1 and TRBJ2-7, the complete variable domain reads KAGVTQTPRYLIKTRGQQVTLSCSPISGHRSVSWYQQTPGQGLQFLFEYFSETQRNKGNFPGRFSGRQFSNSRSEMNVSTLELGDSALYLCASSPGTLSSYEQYFGPGTRLTVT.

The J gene is TRBJ1-1, the V gene TRBV7-6; D uncertain. Germline V CDR1 and CDR2: SGHVS, FNYEAQ. This CDR3 contains 14 residues. The V end lost 3 bases, the J end lost 5 bases, and 13 bases lay between the germline ends. This CDR3 is CASSFDLSWTEAFF. The CDR3 region has the DNA TGTGCCAGCAGCTTTGACCTAAGCTGGACTGAAGCTTTCTTT.

The V gene is TRBV7-2, the J gene TRBJ1-5; D is possibly TRBD1 (6 bases). Trimming took 0 bases from V and 3 from J, leaving 12 bases between them. The CDR3 is made up of 16 amino acids. CDR1 and CDR2 from the germline V gene are SGHTA and FQGNSA. Here the CDR3 reads CASSLAPQGPNQPQHF. The CDR3 coding sequence is TGTGCCAGCAGCTTAGCCCCACAGGGCCCCAATCAGCCCCAGCATTTT.

The V and J genes are TRBV5-1 and TRBJ2-3; D is perhaps TRBD2 (7 bases). V dropped 2 bases and J dropped 5 bases, with 12 bases sitting between them. The CDR3 spans 14 residues. Germline CDR1 is SGHRS and CDR2 is YFSETQ. The CDR3: CASSFSGGKDTQYF. CDR3 DNA sequence: TGCGCCAGCAGCTTTTCGGGGGGCAAAGATACGCAGTATTTT.

This clonotype was picked up a small number of times. The CDR3 sequence is CSAMTSGQETQYF. In nucleotides, the CDR3 is TGCAGTGCCATGACTAGCGGCCAAGAGACCCAGTACTTC. The J gene is TRBJ2-5, the V gene TRBV20-1; 9 nucleotides agree with TRBD2. Trimming cost V 6 bases and J 1 base; bases outside gene matches: 3. The CDR3 covers 13 residues. Germline assignment: CDR1 DFQATT and CDR2 SNEGSKA (reference sequence).

In its sample, this clonotype was seen a few times. This sequence joins TRBV6-5 and TRBJ1-1, with D uncertain. Trimming stripped 5 bases from V and 10 bases from J, with 14 bases between. The CDR3 spans 12 residues. Germline V gene lookup returns CDR1 MNHEY and CDR2 SVGAGI. The CDR3 spells CASSNPLDAAFF. DNA of the CDR3: TGTGCCAGCAGTAACCCCCTGGACGCAGCTTTCTTT.

Details on this clonotype: The junction does not match germline at one end; this may be a read error. The chain links TRBV14 to TRBJ2-7, with D hard to call. The germline gives CDR1 SGHDN, CDR2 FVKESK. CDR3 length: 13 residues. The DNA for the CDR3 is TGTGCCAGCAGCCTTGTCCGATACGGCGAGCAGTATTTC. Protein: CASSLVRYGEQYF.

The chain combines TRBV9 with TRBJ2-7, with 7 bases identical to TRBD1. With 4 bases clipped from V and 2 bases from J, the junction kept 9 bases outside the gene matches. The CDR3 contains 15 residues. Germline V gene sequence: CDR1 SGDLS, CDR2 YYNGEE. The CDR3, as DNA: TGTGCCAGCAGCACCACCTGGACAGGAGCCTACGAGCAGTACTTC. Translated, it gives CASSTTWTGAYEQYF.

Only one count was recorded for this clonotype. This chain uses TRBV12-3 or TRBV12-4 with TRBJ1-6; the D gene is possibly TRBD1 (5 bases). V shed 5 bases and J shed 6 bases, with 8 bases lying between them. The CDR3 has 13 residues. The DNA of the CDR3 is TGTGCCAGCAGTGTCAGGGTTAATTCACCCCTCCACTTT. Protein sequence: CASSVRVNSPLHF.

This chain joins TRBV7-9 and TRBJ2-7; 9 nucleotides line up with TRBD2. The DNA end is a closer match to TRBJ2-5, so the J assignment may be wrong. CDR1 is SEHNR and CDR2 is FQNEAQ in the germline V gene (reference sequence). The CDR3 spans 14 residues. The CDR3 DNA reads as TGTGCCAGCAGCCCTCTAGCGGGATCAGAGACCCAGTACTTC. It specifies CASSPLAGSETQYF.

V is TRBV4-2 and J is TRBJ2-3; D not resolved. The CDR3 is made up of 15 amino acids. The germline CDR1 and CDR2 sequences are LGHNA and YNFKEQ. The V gene lost 3 bases and the J gene lost 1 base, with 11 bases spanning the gap. CDR3 nucleotide sequence: TGTGCCAGCAGCCAGGTTACGGCCCGCACAGATACGCAGTATTTT. Protein: CASSQVTARTDTQYF.

This clonotype was counted between two and nine times. V and J are TRBV7-8 and TRBJ1-2; D uncertain. With 1 base removed from V and 6 bases from J, the gap between germline ends came to 6 bases. This CDR3 has 12 residues. From germline, CDR1 is SGHVS and CDR2 FQNEAQ. This CDR3 is CASSLVVNGYTF. The CDR3 DNA reads as TGTGCCAGCAGCTTAGTGGTGAATGGCTACACCTTC.

The CDR3 sequence: CSGGRGSGTYEQYF. The CDR3 DNA sequence: TGCAGCGGGGGAAGGGGCTCCGGAACCTACGAGCAGTACTTC. The rearrangement links TRBV20-1 to TRBJ2-7; possibly TRBD2 for D (6 bases). The CDR3 runs 14 residues. Germline V gives CDR1 DFQATT, CDR2 SNEGSKA (reference sequence).

This sequence joins TRBV4-1 and TRBJ2-3; D may be TRBD1 or TRBD2 (5 bases each). Trimming shortened V by 0 bases and J by 8 bases, and 15 bases separated the two germline ends. The germline CDR1 and CDR2 sequences are MGHRA and YSYEKL. This CDR3 spans 15 amino acids. The CDR3 nucleotides read TGCGCCAGCAGCCAAGACGGGACGATCATGGGTACGCAGTATTTT. Translated: CASSQDGTIMGTQYF.

On this clonotype itself: Its ends do not fully match the called genes, so a read error is possible. V gene TRBV20-1 combines with J gene TRBJ1-2, with 7 bases lining up with TRBD1. Germline CDR1 DFQATT, CDR2 SNEGSKA (reference sequence). This CDR3 spans 15 amino acids. The CDR3 coding sequence is TGCAGTGCCTCGAACAGGGGCCAAGCTAACCATGGCTACACCTTC. It encodes CSASNRGQANHGYTF.